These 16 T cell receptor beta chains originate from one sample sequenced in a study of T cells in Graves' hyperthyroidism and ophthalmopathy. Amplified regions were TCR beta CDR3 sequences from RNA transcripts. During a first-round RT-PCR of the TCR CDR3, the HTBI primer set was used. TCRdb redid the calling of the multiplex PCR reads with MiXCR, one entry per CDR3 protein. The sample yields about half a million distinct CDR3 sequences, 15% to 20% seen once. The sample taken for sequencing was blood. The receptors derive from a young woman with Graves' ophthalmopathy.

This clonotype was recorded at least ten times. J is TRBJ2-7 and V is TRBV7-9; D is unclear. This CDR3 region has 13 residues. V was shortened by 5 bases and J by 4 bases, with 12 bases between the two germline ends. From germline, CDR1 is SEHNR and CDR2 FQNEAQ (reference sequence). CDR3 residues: CASSLPHSYEQYF. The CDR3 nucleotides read TGTGCCAGCAGCCTCCCCCACTCATACGAGCAGTACTTC.

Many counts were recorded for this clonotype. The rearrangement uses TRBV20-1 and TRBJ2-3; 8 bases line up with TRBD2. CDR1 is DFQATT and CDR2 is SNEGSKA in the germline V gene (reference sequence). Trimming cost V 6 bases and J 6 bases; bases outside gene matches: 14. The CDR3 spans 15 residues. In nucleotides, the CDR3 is TGCAGTGCCACCGGGACTAGGGGGGGCATGGATACGCAGTATTTT. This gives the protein CSATGTRGGMDTQYF.

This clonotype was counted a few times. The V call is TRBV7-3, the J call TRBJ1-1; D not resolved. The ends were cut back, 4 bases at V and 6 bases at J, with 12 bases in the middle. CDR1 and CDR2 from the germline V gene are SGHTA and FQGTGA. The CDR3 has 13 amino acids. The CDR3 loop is CASSSGRPSEAFF. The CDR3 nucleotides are TGTGCCAGCAGCTCGGGCCGACCGTCTGAAGCTTTCTTT.

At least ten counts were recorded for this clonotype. The CDR3 nucleotides are TGTGCCAGCTCACCACGGTCACAAGATACGCAGTATTTT. Residues: CASSPRSQDTQYF. The chain links TRBV18 to TRBJ2-3; D ambiguous. The CDR3 contains 13 residues. The V gene lost 1 base and the J gene lost 5 bases, with 7 bases spanning the gap. Germline CDR1 and CDR2: KGHSH and LQKENI.

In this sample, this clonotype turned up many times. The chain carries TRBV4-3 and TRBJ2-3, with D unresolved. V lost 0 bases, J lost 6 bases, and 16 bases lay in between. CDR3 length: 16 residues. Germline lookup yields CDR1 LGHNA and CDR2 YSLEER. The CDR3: CASSQEWTLEGDTQYF. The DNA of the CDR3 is TGCGCCAGCAGCCAAGAGTGGACGCTAGAAGGCGATACGCAGTATTTT.

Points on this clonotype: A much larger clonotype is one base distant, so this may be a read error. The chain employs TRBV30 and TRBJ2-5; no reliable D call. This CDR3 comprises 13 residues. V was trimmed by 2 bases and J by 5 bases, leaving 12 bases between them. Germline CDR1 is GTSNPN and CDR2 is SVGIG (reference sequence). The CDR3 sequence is CAWSYGGRETQYF. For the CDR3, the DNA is TGTGCCTGGAGTTATGGCGGTCGGGAGACCCAGTACTTC.

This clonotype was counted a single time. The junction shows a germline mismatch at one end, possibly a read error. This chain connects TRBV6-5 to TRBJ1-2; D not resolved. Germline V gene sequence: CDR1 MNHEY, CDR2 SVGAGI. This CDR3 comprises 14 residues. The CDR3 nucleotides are TGTGCCAGCGGTTACTCGGCGGGAAACTATGGCTACACCTTC. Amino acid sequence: CASGYSAGNYGYTF.

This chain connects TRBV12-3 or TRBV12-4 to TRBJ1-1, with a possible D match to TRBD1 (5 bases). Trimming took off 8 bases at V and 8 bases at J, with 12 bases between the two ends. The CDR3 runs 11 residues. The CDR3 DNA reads TGTGCCAGCGAACTTGGACACGAAGCTTTCTTT. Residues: CASELGHEAFF.

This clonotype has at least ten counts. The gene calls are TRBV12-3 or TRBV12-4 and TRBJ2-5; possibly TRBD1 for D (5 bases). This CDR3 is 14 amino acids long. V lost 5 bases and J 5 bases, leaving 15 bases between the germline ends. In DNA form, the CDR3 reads TGTGCCAGCAGTACCACGACAGTCCGGGAGACCCAGTACTTC. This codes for CASSTTTVRETQYF.

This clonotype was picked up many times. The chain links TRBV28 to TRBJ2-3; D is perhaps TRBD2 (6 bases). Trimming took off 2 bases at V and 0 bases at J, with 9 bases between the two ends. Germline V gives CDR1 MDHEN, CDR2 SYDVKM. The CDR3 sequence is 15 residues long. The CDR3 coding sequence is TGTGCCAGCAGTTTAGGAGGGACTAGCACAGATACGCAGTATTTT. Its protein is CASSLGGTSTDTQYF.

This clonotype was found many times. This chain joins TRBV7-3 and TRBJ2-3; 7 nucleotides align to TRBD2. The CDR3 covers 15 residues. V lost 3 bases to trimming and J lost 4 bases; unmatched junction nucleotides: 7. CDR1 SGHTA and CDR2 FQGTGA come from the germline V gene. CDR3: CASSLSSGLSDTQYF. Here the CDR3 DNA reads TGTGCCAGCAGCTTGTCTAGCGGATTATCAGATACGCAGTATTTT.

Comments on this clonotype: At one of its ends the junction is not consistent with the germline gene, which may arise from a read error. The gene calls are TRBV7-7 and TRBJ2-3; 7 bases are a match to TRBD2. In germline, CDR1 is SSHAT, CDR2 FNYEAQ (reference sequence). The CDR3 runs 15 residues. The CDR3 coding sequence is TGTGCTAGCAGCCTAGGGGAGGGCCCAACAGATACGCAGTATTTT. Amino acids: CASSLGEGPTDTQYF.

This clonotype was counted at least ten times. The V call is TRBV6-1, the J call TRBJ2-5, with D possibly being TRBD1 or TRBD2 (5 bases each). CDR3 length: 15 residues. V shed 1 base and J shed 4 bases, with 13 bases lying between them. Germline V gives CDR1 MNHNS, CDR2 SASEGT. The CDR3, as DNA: TGTGCCAGCAGTGAAGTAAGGGCAGGGAGAGAGACCCAGTACTTC. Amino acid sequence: CASSEVRAGRETQYF.

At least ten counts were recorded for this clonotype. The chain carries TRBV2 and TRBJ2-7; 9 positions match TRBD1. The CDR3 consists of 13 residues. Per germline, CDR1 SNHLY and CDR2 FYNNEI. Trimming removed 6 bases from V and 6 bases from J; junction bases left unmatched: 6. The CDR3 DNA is TGTGCCAGCAGGGGAGCGGACAGGGGCGAGCAGTACTTC. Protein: CASRGADRGEQYF.

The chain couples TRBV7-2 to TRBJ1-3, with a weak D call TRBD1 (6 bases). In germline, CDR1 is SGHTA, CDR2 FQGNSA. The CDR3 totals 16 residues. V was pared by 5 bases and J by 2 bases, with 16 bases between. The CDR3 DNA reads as TGTGCCAGCAGCCTCCCCTCCGGGACAACTGGAAACACCATATATTTT. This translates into CASSLPSGTTGNTIYF.

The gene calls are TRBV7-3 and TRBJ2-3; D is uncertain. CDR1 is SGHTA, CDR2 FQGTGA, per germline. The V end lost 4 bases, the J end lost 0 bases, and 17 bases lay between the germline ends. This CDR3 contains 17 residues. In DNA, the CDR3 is TGTGCCAGCAGCTCCATGCCTTGGTCAACTAGCACAGATACGCAGTATTTT. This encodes CASSSMPWSTSTDTQYF.